This T cell receptor beta chain was captured in a study of somatic mutations in cytotoxic T cells in rheumatoid arthritis. Germline loops: CDR1 LNHDA, CDR2 SQIVND (reference sequence). There are 16 residues in the CDR3. Trimming took 3 bases from V and 2 from J; bases not matched to a gene: 8. TCRdb keeps only in-frame clones here, not all; method: immunoSEQ multiplex PCR. Here the sample spans roughly 11,000 clones, approximately 74% being singletons. The TCR originated in a man aged 70-80 years in good health. This chain connects TRBV19 to TRBJ1-2, with 8 bases fitting TRBD1. The sequenced sample was CD8+ T cells sorted from blood. CDR3 amino acids: CASSIRARDRNYGYTF. CDR3 in DNA: TGTGCCAGTAGTATTAGGGCCCGGGACAGGAACTATGGCTACACCTTC.